This is a list of T cell receptor beta chains from one sample in a study of T cell responses to AZD1222 COVID-19 vaccine. TCRdb's table, derived via immunoSEQ multiplex PCR, lists solely in-frame clones and lacks some. The sample has under 200,000 clones, 92% seen once; the top ten hold 1% to 1.5%. This material consisted of peripheral blood, taken 28 days after the second AZD1222 dose. Receptors originate from an adult who received the AZD1222 COVID-19 vaccine. Both conserved end residues are part of each CDR3. Fields, in order: J gene, D gene, clone size, V gene, CDR3 protein, CDR3 DNA. A D gene is named only where the DNA matches it firmly. Expanded clones get a size class; other rows say once, few or many, or leave the size out.

>TRBJ1-4|TRBD1|.|TRBV3-1/TRBV3-2
CASNRGHNEKLFF
TGTGCCTCCAACAGGGGTCATAATGAAAAACTGTTTTTT
>TRBJ1-5|.|.|TRBV24-1
CATSDSDSSNQPQHF
TGTGCCACCAGTGATTCCGACAGTAGCAATCAGCCCCAGCATTTT
>TRBJ2-1|.|.|TRBV12-1
CASSFQATQYNEQFF
TGTGCCAGCAGCTTTCAAGCGACCCAGTACAATGAGCAGTTCTTC
>TRBJ1-6|.|.|TRBV9
CASSVTQANSPLHF
TGTGCCAGCAGCGTTACACAGGCCAATTCACCCCTCCACTTT
>TRBJ1-2|.|.|TRBV2
CASSIVDGSYGYTF
TGTGCCAGCAGTATTGTAGATGGGAGCTATGGCTACACCTTC
>TRBJ2-7|.|.|TRBV10-2
CASLSGWEQYF
TGCGCCAGCCTTAGCGGATGGGAGCAGTACTTC
>TRBJ1-4|.|.|TRBV5-1
CASSLGSGATNEKLFF
TGCGCCAGCAGCTTGGGGTCGGGGGCAACTAATGAAAAACTGTTTTTT
>TRBJ2-5|TRBD2|.|TRBV6-5
CASSFTSGPEETQYF
TGTGCCAGCAGTTTTACTAGCGGGCCGGAAGAGACCCAGTACTTC
>TRBJ1-2|.|.|TRBV21-1
CASPKGVNYGYTF
TGTGCCAGCCCAAAAGGGGTAAACTATGGCTACACCTTC
>TRBJ2-1|.|.|TRBV14
CASSQDHRTGGSGDEQFF
TGTGCCAGCAGCCAAGATCATCGGACGGGTGGGTCCGGGGATGAGCAGTTCTTC
>TRBJ2-5|.|.|TRBV18
CASSAGTPGETQYF
TGTGCCAGCTCAGCCGGGACCCCTGGGGAGACCCAGTACTTC
>TRBJ1-6|.|few|TRBV4-3
CASSQDRTDSSYNSPLHF
TGCGCCAGCAGCCAAGATAGGACAGACAGCTCCTATAATTCACCCCTCCACTTT
>TRBJ2-3|TRBD1|.|TRBV7-2
CASSLAPQGAASDTQYF
TGTGCCAGCAGCTTAGCCCCCCAGGGGGCGGCTTCAGATACGCAGTATTTT
>TRBJ1-1|.|once|TRBV12-2
CASRLVRAGANTEAFF
TGTGCAAGTCGCTTAGTAAGGGCAGGGGCGAACACTGAAGCTTTCTTT
>TRBJ1-2|.|.|TRBV10-2
CASSESRGYGYTF
TGCGCCAGCAGTGAGTCACGGGGATATGGCTACACCTTC
>TRBJ1-4|.|.|TRBV6-5
CASSTDSGKNEKLFF
TGTGCCAGCAGTACCGACAGCGGGAAAAATGAAAAACTGTTTTTT
>TRBJ1-1|TRBD1|.|TRBV7-6
CASSSLQSGTGAEAFF
TGTGCCAGCAGCTCCTTACAGTCCGGGACAGGGGCTGAAGCTTTCTTT
>TRBJ1-5|TRBD1|.|TRBV30
CAWSQGAPGNQPQHF
TGTGCCTGGAGCCAGGGGGCGCCGGGCAATCAGCCCCAGCATTTT
>TRBJ2-7|TRBD2|.|TRBV7-7
CASSPAGKLGEQYF
TGTGCTAGCAGCCCAGCGGGAAAACTTGGCGAGCAGTACTTC
>TRBJ2-3|.|.|TRBV10-2
CASSAQGSTDTQYF
TGCGCCAGCAGTGCCCAGGGCTCCACAGATACGCAGTATTTT
>TRBJ1-3|.|.|TRBV30
CAWSSSSGNTIYF
TGTGCCTGGAGTTCCTCTAGCGGAAACACCATATATTTT
>TRBJ2-7|.|once|TRBV4-3
CASSPGNSNEQYF
TGCGCCAGCAGCCCAGGGAATTCAAACGAGCAGTACTTC
>TRBJ1-5|TRBD1|.|TRBV28
CASSPRGSRNQPQHF
TGTGCCAGCAGTCCCAGGGGGAGTAGGAATCAGCCCCAGCATTTT
>TRBJ2-3|.|.|TRBV3-1/TRBV3-2
CASSQDKPSTDTQYF
TGTGCCAGCAGCCAAGATAAGCCAAGCACAGATACGCAGTATTTT
>TRBJ2-1|TRBD2|.|TRBV2
CASSGGSAGVSSYNEQFF
TGTGCCAGCAGTGGGGGGTCGGCGGGAGTGTCATCCTACAATGAGCAGTTCTTC
>TRBJ2-5|TRBD2|.|TRBV5-4
CASSLGTSGGAGETQYF
TGTGCCAGCAGCTTGGGAACTAGCGGGGGGGCCGGGGAGACCCAGTACTTC
>TRBJ1-2|TRBD1|.|TRBV4-1
CASSLRRQGRIDGYTF
TGCGCCAGCAGCCTGAGACGACAGGGGAGGATAGATGGCTACACCTTC
>TRBJ1-5|.|.|TRBV12-3/TRBV12-4
CASSLQTNQPQHF
TGTGCCAGCAGTTTACAGACAAATCAGCCCCAGCATTTT
>TRBJ2-7|.|.|TRBV21-1
CASSAYHSYEQYF
TGTGCCAGCAGCGCCTACCACTCCTACGAGCAGTACTTC
>TRBJ2-7|.|.|TRBV6-5
CASRETSSYEQYF
TGTGCCAGCAGGGAGACATCTTCCTACGAGCAGTACTTC
>TRBJ1-1|.|.|TRBV7-9
CASSLLSGTEAFF
TGTGCCAGCAGCTTACTCTCGGGGACTGAAGCTTTCTTT
>TRBJ1-2|TRBD1|.|TRBV27
CASSRARGQGYGYTF
TGTGCCAGCAGCCGAGCCAGGGGACAGGGTTATGGCTACACCTTC
>TRBJ2-7|TRBD2|.|TRBV10-2
CASRSGLADYYEQYF
TGCGCCAGCAGGTCGGGACTAGCGGACTACTACGAGCAGTACTTC
>TRBJ2-7|.|.|TRBV5-1
CASGVGSSYEQYF
TGCGCCAGCGGCGTGGGGAGCTCCTACGAGCAGTACTTC
>TRBJ2-7|TRBD1|.|TRBV6-5
CASTGQANSYEQYF
TGTGCCAGCACGGGACAGGCTAACTCCTACGAGCAGTACTTC
>TRBJ1-2|.|.|TRBV12-3/TRBV12-4
CASSLLARNGYTF
TGTGCCAGCAGTTTATTAGCCAGGAATGGCTACACCTTC
>TRBJ1-5|.|.|TRBV19
CASSRNPGWDNQPQHF
TGTGCCAGTAGCCGAAATCCCGGGTGGGACAATCAGCCCCAGCATTTT
>TRBJ1-4|.|.|TRBV7-9
CASSLGTAPNEKLFF
TGTGCCAGCAGCCTCGGGACGGCTCCTAATGAAAAACTGTTTTTT
>TRBJ2-2|TRBD2|few|TRBV9
CASSVELAGVSGELFF
TGTGCCAGCAGCGTAGAACTAGCGGGAGTCTCCGGGGAGCTGTTTTTT
>TRBJ2-7|.|once|TRBV28
CASRPPGTHKEQYF
TGTGCCAGCAGGCCTCCCGGGACGCATAAGGAGCAGTACTTC
>TRBJ1-4|.|.|TRBV5-1
CASSIANPGEEKLFF
TGCGCCAGCAGCATCGCTAACCCTGGGGAGGAAAAACTGTTTTTT
>TRBJ1-1|.|once|TRBV25-1
CASSTQIMNTEAFF
TGTGCCAGCAGTACGCAGATCATGAACACTGAAGCTTTCTTT
>TRBJ1-2|TRBD1|.|TRBV28
CASSSTGTGNYGYTF
TGTGCCAGCAGTTCCACCGGGACAGGGAACTATGGCTACACCTTC
>TRBJ1-3|.|.|TRBV6-5
CASSPDTLGIYF
TGTGCCAGCAGCCCGGACACCCTCGGCATATATTTT
>TRBJ1-2|.|.|TRBV2
CASSPDRTGYTF
TGTGCCAGCAGTCCTGACAGGACCGGCTACACCTTC
>TRBJ1-1|TRBD1|.|TRBV19
CASSIITGQGEAFF
TGTGCCAGTAGTATCATAACGGGACAGGGTGAAGCTTTCTTT
>TRBJ1-1|TRBD1|.|TRBV5-4
CASSLFRQGGDTEAFF
TGTGCCAGCAGCTTGTTCCGACAGGGAGGGGACACTGAAGCTTTCTTT
>TRBJ2-7|.|.|TRBV5-5
CASSLATTLNAYEQYF
TGTGCCAGCAGCTTGGCGACAACCCTGAACGCCTACGAGCAGTACTTC
>TRBJ2-7|TRBD2|.|TRBV7-2
CASSRSPLAGGPYEQYF
TGTGCCAGCAGCCGCTCTCCTCTAGCGGGGGGGCCCTACGAGCAGTACTTC
>TRBJ2-5|.|.|TRBV9
CASSDLVAQETQYF
TGTGCCAGCAGCGATCTTGTCGCACAAGAGACCCAGTACTTC
>TRBJ1-4|.|.|TRBV27
CASRASGASNEKLFF
TGTGCCAGCAGGGCATCAGGGGCCTCTAATGAAAAACTGTTTTTT